This TCR beta chain came from a study of cytomegalovirus exposure and HLA in healthy donors. The study ran its PCR with 60 Vbeta and 13 Jbeta primers. Libraries were prepared by immunoSEQ multiplex PCR; TCRdb keeps only in-frame clonotypes and omits some of them. The sample shows some 96,000 clones, roughly three quarters of them seen only once. The CDR3 contains 16 residues. Germline V gene lookup returns CDR1 SGDLS and CDR2 YYNGEE. J lost 2 bases, V lost 0 bases, and 5 bases had no gene match. The sequence derives from a man aged 40-55 years in good health and CMV-seronegative. This sequence joins TRBV9 and TRBJ2-3, with TRBD2 matching over 8 bases. The sequenced material came from PBMCs. The CDR3 loop reads CASSVVGRGVTDTQYF. The CDR3 DNA reads TGTGCCAGCAGCGTAGTGGGGCGGGGGGTCACAGATACGCAGTATTTT.